This entry lists 14 T cell receptor beta chains sequenced from one sample in a study of cytomegalovirus exposure and HLA in healthy donors. 13 Jbeta primers and 60 Vbeta primers were used for the PCR. The data were produced by immunoSEQ multiplex PCR, yet TCRdb's version contains in-frame clones alone and is incomplete. The repertoire holds 90,000 to 120,000 clones, with around three quarters as singletons. Sequenced sample: PBMCs. The receptors shown here come from a man aged 25 to 45 in good health and CMV-seronegative.

The chain carries TRBV7-9 and TRBJ2-1; D might be TRBD2 (6 bases). V shed 3 bases and J shed 9 bases, with 15 bases lying between them. The germline gives CDR1 SEHNR, CDR2 FQNEAQ (reference sequence). This CDR3 has 14 residues. The CDR3 sequence is CASSFSELGGEQFF. DNA for the CDR3: TGTGCCAGCAGCTTCTCGGAGCTGGGGGGTGAGCAGTTCTTC.

This clone was detected a few times. The chain joins TRBV30 to TRBJ1-2; 7 bases match TRBD1. This CDR3 is built from 14 residues. V gave up 2 bases and J gave up 4 bases; unmatched junction bases: 7. Germline V lookup: CDR1 GTSNPN, CDR2 SVGIG (reference sequence). The CDR3 nucleotides are TGTGCCTGGAGTCCAACGGGACAGCTCTATGGCTACACCTTC. This sequence encodes CAWSPTGQLYGYTF.

The rearrangement joins TRBV19 to TRBJ2-2; 7 bases are shared with TRBD1. V shed 5 bases and J 3 bases; nucleotides not matched to a gene: 9. Germline V gene data show CDR1 as LNHDA and CDR2 as SQIVND (reference sequence). There are 16 residues in the CDR3. The CDR3 DNA follows: TGTGCCAGTAGTGCTCCCGGGACAGCCTACACCGGGGAGCTGTTTTTT. Translating gives CASSAPGTAYTGELFF.

CDR3 protein: CASSEWLNEKLFF. The CDR3 DNA reads as TGTGCCAGCAGTGAATGGCTGAATGAAAAACTGTTTTTT. The gene calls are TRBV6-1 and TRBJ1-4; no clear D gene. This CDR3 has 13 residues. Per the germline V gene, CDR1 is MNHNS and CDR2 is SASEGT. Trimming took off 2 bases at V and 5 bases at J, with 6 bases between the two ends.

This chain connects TRBV9 to TRBJ1-2; possibly TRBD1 for D (6 bases). V lost 0 bases and J 8 bases, leaving 11 bases between the germline ends. The CDR3 runs to 13 residues. Germline CDR1 SGDLS, CDR2 YYNGEE. The CDR3 spells CASSVATGQGYTF. The DNA of the CDR3 is TGTGCCAGCAGCGTAGCCACAGGGCAGGGCTACACCTTC.

This clone was seen a handful of times. The V call is TRBV10-3, the J call TRBJ1-2; 8 bases line up with TRBD1. J was trimmed by 2 bases and V by 4 bases; bases with no gene match: 0. The CDR3 is 13 residues long. From germline, CDR1 is ENHRY and CDR2 SYGVKD. The CDR3 DNA follows: TGTGCCATCAGTGGGGACAGGAACTATGGCTACACCTTC. It encodes CAISGDRNYGYTF.

The chain has TRBV6-1 and TRBJ1-5; D unclear. The V gene lost 2 bases and the J gene lost 6 bases, with 5 bases spanning the gap. Germline-derived CDR1 and CDR2 are MNHNS and SASEGT. The CDR3 is made up of 12 amino acids. CDR3 sequence (DNA): TGTGCCAGCAGTGAACGAGGTCAGCCCCAGCATTTT. Amino acid sequence: CASSERGQPQHF.

V and J are TRBV28 and TRBJ2-3, with 9 bases lining up with TRBD2. Per germline, CDR1 MDHEN and CDR2 SYDVKM. CDR3 size: 16 residues. With V trimmed by 4 bases and J by 4 bases, 9 bases remained unmatched. In DNA form, the CDR3 reads TGTGCCAGCAGTTCCACAGCGGGAGGATTCGCAGATACGCAGTATTTT. Protein product: CASSSTAGGFADTQYF.

CDR3: CAISEGTRRKPYEQYF. DNA of the CDR3: TGTGCCATCAGTGAGGGGACACGACGGAAGCCCTACGAGCAGTACTTC. The V gene is TRBV10-3, the J gene TRBJ2-5; possibly TRBD1 for D (6 bases). The J call is in doubt because the DNA end fits TRBJ2-7 better. The V gene's germline CDR1 is ENHRY and CDR2 SYGVKD. The CDR3 loop spans 16 amino acids.

V usage is TRBV9 and J usage is TRBJ2-7; D possibly corresponds to TRBD2 (5 bases). Per germline, CDR1 SGDLS and CDR2 YYNGEE. The ends were cut back, 2 bases at V and 6 bases at J, with 18 bases in the middle. This CDR3 is built from 15 residues. CDR3: CASSVGSAASSEQYF. The CDR3 DNA reads as TGTGCCAGCAGCGTCGGGTCAGCGGCGTCATCCGAGCAGTACTTC.

This clone appeared a few times. The chain employs TRBV7-2 and TRBJ2-1; 9 nucleotides align to TRBD2. Germline CDR1 reads SGHTA; CDR2 reads FQGNSA. The CDR3 sequence is 14 residues long. After removal of 6 bases from V and 5 bases from J, the junction contained 5 bases not matched to a gene. CDR3 sequence reads: CASRREGGDNEQFF. The CDR3 nucleotides are TGTGCCAGCAGGCGGGAGGGCGGCGACAATGAGCAGTTCTTC.

The V and J genes are TRBV7-7 and TRBJ2-7, with TRBD1 as a possible D gene (6 bases). The CDR3 spans 18 residues. Germline CDR1 and CDR2: SSHAT and FNYEAQ (reference sequence). Trimming pared 1 base from V and 4 bases from J, leaving 23 bases between. In DNA form, the CDR3 reads TGTGCCAGCAGCTTAGAAGGGGGACCCGGGACACAGGGATACGAGCAGTACTTC. This gives the protein CASSLEGGPGTQGYEQYF.

V and J are TRBV11-2 and TRBJ2-1; 9 bases map to TRBD2. The CDR3 runs to 16 residues. V lost 3 bases and J lost 9; bases outside the gene matches: 12. Germline values: CDR1 SGHAT, CDR2 FQNNGV. The CDR3 protein is CASSFSSGGRYGEQFF. The CDR3 coding sequence is TGTGCCAGCAGCTTTAGTAGCGGGGGTCGGTATGGTGAGCAGTTCTTC.

J is TRBJ1-2 and V is TRBV4-1; the D gene is possibly TRBD1 (6 bases). Trimming shortened V by 0 bases and J by 0 bases, and 14 bases separated the two germline ends. The CDR3 runs to 17 residues. Germline V lookup: CDR1 MGHRA, CDR2 YSYEKL. The CDR3 bases are TGCGCCAGCAGCCAAGATAACAGGGAATCTTCTAACTATGGCTACACCTTC. It encodes CASSQDNRESSNYGYTF.